This TCR beta chain was profiled in a study of cytomegalovirus exposure and HLA in healthy donors. Regarding the study as a whole: Follow-up analysis found HLA locus-dependent TCR association rates, highest for DRB1 and lowest for HLA-C.

There are 16 residues in the CDR3. V lost 0 bases and J 5 bases, leaving 14 bases between the germline ends. Germline loops: CDR1 SGHKS, CDR2 YYEKEE (reference sequence). Both 60 Vbeta primers and 13 Jbeta primers went into the PCR. Here immunoSEQ multiplex PCR was the method, and the copy in TCRdb shows in-frame clones only, minus some. The table has under 150,000 clones, 60% to 80% seen once. For this clone: Its specificity is not known.

V and J are TRBV5-5 and TRBJ1-4; D not certain. Input material: PBMCs. This receptor was taken from an older woman in good health and CMV-seropositive. The CDR3 loop is CASSLVSGQTNEKLFF. In DNA form, the CDR3 reads TGTGCCAGCAGCTTGGTTAGTGGGCAGACGAATGAAAAACTGTTTTTT.